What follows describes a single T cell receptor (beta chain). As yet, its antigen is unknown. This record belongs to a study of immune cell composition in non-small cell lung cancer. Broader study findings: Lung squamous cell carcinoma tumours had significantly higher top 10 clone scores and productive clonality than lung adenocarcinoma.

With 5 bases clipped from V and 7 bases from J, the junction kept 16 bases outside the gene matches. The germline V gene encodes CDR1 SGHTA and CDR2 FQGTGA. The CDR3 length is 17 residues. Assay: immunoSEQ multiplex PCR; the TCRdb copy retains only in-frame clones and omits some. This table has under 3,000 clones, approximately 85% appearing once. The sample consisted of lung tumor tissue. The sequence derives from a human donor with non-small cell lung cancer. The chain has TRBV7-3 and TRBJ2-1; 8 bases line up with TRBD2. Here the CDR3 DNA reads TGTGCCAGCAGCCCCACGGGGGGGGCGGGAGTTGGGAATGAGCAGTTCTTC. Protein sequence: CASSPTGGAGVGNEQFF. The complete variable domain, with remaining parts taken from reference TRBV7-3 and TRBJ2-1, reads GAGVSQTPSNKVTEKGKYVELRCDPISGHTALYWYRQSLGQGPEFLIYFQGTGAADDSGLPNDRFFAVRPEGSVSTLKIQRTERGDSAVYLCASSPTGGAGVGNEQFFGPGTRLTVL.